This T cell receptor beta chain emerged from a study of beta chain features in type 1 diabetes (dated by TCRdb to the late 2010s). Looking at the study overall: Mean age, gender distribution, total cell number and subset yield were not different between patients and healthy donors. In the study, TCRB repertoires of sorted circulating CD4+ T cell subsets from recently diagnosed type 1 diabetes patients were compared with those of matched healthy donors. Regulatory and stem cell-like memory subsets were isolated from only 8 patients and about 8 healthy donors, whereas naive and central memory subsets came from all 28 donors. A total of 85 million to 140 million sorted cells were examined across all samples, and a strong correlation was observed between cell number per subset and RNA yield.

A single peripheral blood draw of approximately 110 mL on average was collected from each donor into heparinised tubes. A BD FACSAria II and a panel including CD45RO, CCR7, CD25, CD127, CD95 and CD27 were used to sort naive, central memory, regulatory and stem cell-like memory CD4+ T cells. Purity was above 95% for every sorted population. PBMCs were separated immediately by Lymphoprep density gradient centrifugation and were stained directly, without being cultured. So that batch effects would be minimized, each experiment stained and sorted samples in pairs, pairing one healthy donor with one patient. CDR1 and CDR2 (MDHEN, SYDVKM) derive from the germline V gene. V lost 6 bases and J lost 7 bases, and the count of bases not matched to a germline gene is 20. The CDR3 sequence holds 18 residues, the cysteine and phenylalanine included. Only the CDR3 DNA is retained, 54 bases long and in frame from the first base.

In this sample, this clone turned up a few times. Its antigen has not been determined. Nothing much larger sits one base from this clone, and base qualities are not available. Paper-wide results and their limitations: Because cDNA was sequenced instead of genomic DNA, highly expressing activated cells could be over-represented, though the groups showed no difference in activation or CD3 levels. Naive, central memory and regulatory TCRB repertoires appeared more similar among patients than among healthy donors. Only small numbers of individuals were included in the HLA sub-analyses, which left unresolved whether HLA type had any influence on TCRB rearrangement. Patients with type 1 diabetes made fewer insertions and deleted more nucleotides at VDJ recombination sites, implying thymic rearrangement abnormalities. A moderate but significant shortening of TCRB CDR3 length was observed in type 1 diabetes patients in all four CD4+ subsets. Shorter templates might be favored by PCR, yet because patient and control samples were amplified and corrected together, any such skew would affect both groups equally.

The entire amount of isolated RNA was reverse transcribed using the High Capacity cDNA Reverse Transcription Kit, so the sequenced TCRB transcripts were expressed ones. Deep immunoSEQ sequencing was performed on naive, central memory and regulatory T cell samples, with an average of about 4 million total reads per sample. Sorted cells were lysed in RLT buffer, and RNA was extracted using DNase-treated RNeasy Micro or Mini kits according to cell number. Each cell subset was processed on its own to prevent cross-contamination, while patient and healthy donor samples were processed together. The immunoSEQ multiplex PCR was used to amplify TCRB sequences from cDNA, generating 87-bp fragments that spanned the CDR3 region. Amplicons were sequenced on the Illumina HiSeq platform. Concerning the study's data processing: PCR bias was corrected computationally using synthetic template baselines, and reads within Hamming distance 2 were collapsed, with unmergeable singletons discarded. By aligning reads against IMGT, V, D and J genes, CDR3 length, and insertions or deletions at six rearrangement sites were assigned. Clonotype counts were normalized to sorted cell number within each subset before computing true diversity and Gini coefficients with the tcR R package. The overlap coefficient, calculated on TCRB nucleotide sequences, was used to quantify repertoire sharing. Out-of-frame TCRB sequences from naive cells were analyzed to stand in for the pre-selection repertoire. TCRdb carries this immuneACCESS record with in-frame sequences only. Its versions omit some clonotypes, under half of them owing to an unresolved V gene in the studies checked, with the rest unexplained. From that table come the V and J calls and clone size; the DNA was used to work out D and trimming. The sample records roughly 330,000 clones, approximately 9.9% of which are singletons. 0.015% of the sample is held by the ten biggest clonotypes.

Sample: naive CD4+ T cells from blood. Reading the label with the study, this specimen's cell subset or site is: true naive CD4+ T cells. This receptor was identified in a woman aged 25 to 39 in good health. The chain is encoded by TRBV28 joined to TRBJ2-4, and 8 junction bases match TRBD2. The CDR3 reads as follows: CASSSAAGTRVFINIQYF. The DNA reads as follows: TGTGCCAGCAGCTCCGCCGCCGGGACTAGAGTATTCATTAACATTCAGTACTTC.